This TCR beta chain derives from a study of T-cell reconstitution after alpha-beta-depleted transplantation in children. Unique molecular identifiers were used in preparing the TCRbeta library. One entry per CDR3 protein, called by TCRdb with MiXCR from the PCR reads. The data contain about 500,000 distinct CDR3 sequences, over 25% of them singletons. Sequenced here: PBMCs from the stem cell graft donor, sampled from the stem cell graft. The source is a human donor who donated a stem cell graft to a child with aplastic anemia.

CDR3 amino acids: CSAGTSPGEDTQYF. CDR3 nucleotide sequence: TGCAGTGCTGGGACATCCCCGGGGGAAGATACGCAGTATTTT. The V and J genes are TRBV20-1 and TRBJ2-3; perhaps D is TRBD1 or TRBD2 (6 bases each). The CDR3 extends over 14 amino acids. Trimming took 5 bases from V and 5 from J, leaving 17 bases between them. The germline CDR1 and CDR2 sequences are DFQATT and SNEGSKA (reference sequence).